Below are 4 T cell receptor beta chains sequenced from a single sample in a study of T cell clonotyping in hematopoietic cell transplantation. Assay: immunoSEQ multiplex PCR; the TCRdb copy retains only in-frame clones and omits some. Of 26,000 or so clones in the sample, more than 90% are singletons; the top ten hold approximately 1.5%. Sequencing was performed on peripheral blood mononuclear cells. The receptors here all came from a man between 45 and 60 years old in good health. Some clones in this sample may be carry-over from other donors' samples.

The chain employs TRBV29-1 and TRBJ2-2; TRBD1 matches 7 bases. With 6 bases clipped from V and 1 base from J, the junction kept 5 bases outside the gene matches. Per germline, CDR1 SQVTM and CDR2 ANQGSEA. CDR3 length equals 14 residues. Here the CDR3 DNA reads TGCAGCGTCCTGGGACAGAGGAACACCGGGGAGCTGTTTTTT. Translation: CSVLGQRNTGELFF.

J is TRBJ2-5 and V is TRBV5-6; D not certain. Germline V gene lookup returns CDR1 SGHDT and CDR2 YYEEEE. V dropped 5 bases and J dropped 2 bases, with 16 bases sitting between them. The CDR3 sequence is 15 residues long. The CDR3 sequence is CASRDRRYLQETQYF. CDR3 DNA sequence: TGTGCCAGCAGGGATCGCCGGTACTTACAAGAGACCCAGTACTTC.

V is TRBV6-5 and J is TRBJ2-2, with TRBD2 identical over 7 bases. CDR3 length equals 15 residues. J lost 7 bases, V lost 4 bases, and 9 bases had no gene match. CDR1 and CDR2 from the germline V gene are MNHEY and SVGAGI. The DNA of the CDR3 is TGTGCCAGCAGTTCCAAGGGACGCGGGGGCGGGGAGCTGTTTTTT. Translated, it gives CASSSKGRGGGELFF.

The chain couples TRBV30 to TRBJ1-1; D gene ambiguous. V was pared by 5 bases and J by 0 bases, with 4 bases between. Germline V gene lookup returns CDR1 GTSNPN and CDR2 SVGIG (reference sequence). This CDR3 region has 11 residues. The CDR3 is CAWYLNTEAFF. CDR3 nucleotides: TGTGCCTGGTACCTGAACACTGAAGCTTTCTTT.